The rows below give T cell receptor beta chains drawn from one sample of a study of long-term antiretroviral therapy in people with HIV. Profiling relied on immunoSEQ multiplex PCR, and the TCRdb table lists in-frame clones only, not all of them. The table lists 13,000 to 15,000 clones, less than 85% of them singletons. This sample comprised unsorted PBMCs, obtained 3.2 years before starting antiretroviral therapy. Source of these receptors: a man in his forties or fifties with HIV. The CDR3 runs from the conserved cysteine through the conserved F or W. A D gene is named only where the DNA matches it firmly. Expanded clones are given a class, and other clones once, few, many or no size at all.

j_call: TRBJ1-3
v_call: TRBV7-9
d_call: NA
clone_size: NA
cdr3_aa: CASSLLQGMGGNTIYF
cdr3_nt: TGTGCCAGCAGCCTACTACAGGGTATGGGTGGAAACACCATATATTTT

j_call: TRBJ2-3
v_call: TRBV11-1
d_call: TRBD2
clone_size: NA
cdr3_aa: CASSYLAGGPTDTQYF
cdr3_nt: TGTGCCAGCAGCTACCTAGCGGGGGGTCCCACAGATACGCAGTATTTT

j_call: TRBJ2-5
v_call: TRBV18
d_call: TRBD1
clone_size: NA
cdr3_aa: CASSPGQGAKETQYF
cdr3_nt: TGTGCCAGCTCACCGGGACAGGGGGCGAAAGAGACCCAGTACTTC

j_call: TRBJ1-2
v_call: TRBV6-1
d_call: TRBD1
clone_size: few
cdr3_aa: CASSRTGVYGYTF
cdr3_nt: TGTGCCAGCAGTCGGACAGGGGTCTATGGCTACACCTTC

j_call: TRBJ1-2
v_call: TRBV4-1
d_call: TRBD1
clone_size: NA
cdr3_aa: CASSQVPGQGGYGYTF
cdr3_nt: TGCGCCAGCAGCCAAGTACCGGGACAGGGGGGCTATGGCTACACCTTC

j_call: TRBJ1-1
v_call: TRBV5-1
d_call: NA
clone_size: once
cdr3_aa: CASSLNGPFTTEAFF
cdr3_nt: TGCGCCAGCAGCTTGAATGGGCCCTTTACAACTGAAGCTTTCTTT

j_call: TRBJ2-7
v_call: TRBV29-1
d_call: NA
clone_size: NA
cdr3_aa: CSVATGSYEQYF
cdr3_nt: TGCAGCGTTGCAACTGGCTCCTACGAGCAGTACTTC

j_call: TRBJ1-2
v_call: TRBV9
d_call: NA
clone_size: NA
cdr3_aa: CASNRVQGNGYTF
cdr3_nt: TGTGCCAGCAACCGAGTACAGGGTAATGGCTACACCTTC

j_call: TRBJ2-5
v_call: TRBV5-6
d_call: TRBD2
clone_size: NA
cdr3_aa: CASSAPSGGQETQYF
cdr3_nt: TGTGCCAGCAGCGCACCTAGCGGGGGGCAAGAGACCCAGTACTTC

j_call: TRBJ1-2
v_call: TRBV27
d_call: NA
clone_size: NA
cdr3_aa: CASSSLLGFFNYGYTF
cdr3_nt: TGTGCCAGCAGTTCCTTATTAGGGTTTTTCAACTATGGCTACACCTTC

j_call: TRBJ1-4
v_call: TRBV2
d_call: NA
clone_size: once
cdr3_aa: CASSEAPTREVQKLFF
cdr3_nt: TGTGCCAGCAGTGAAGCACCGACGCGGGAAGTACAAAAACTGTTTTTT

j_call: TRBJ2-1
v_call: TRBV5-1
d_call: TRBD1
clone_size: NA
cdr3_aa: CASSYGQGANEQFF
cdr3_nt: TGCGCCAGCAGCTACGGACAGGGGGCGAATGAGCAGTTCTTC

j_call: TRBJ1-1
v_call: TRBV12-5
d_call: NA
clone_size: NA
cdr3_aa: CASGFRDVSEAFF
cdr3_nt: TGTGCTAGTGGTTTCCGGGACGTAAGTGAAGCTTTCTTT

j_call: TRBJ1-3
v_call: TRBV5-1
d_call: NA
clone_size: NA
cdr3_aa: CASSLEPGSGNTIYF
cdr3_nt: TGCGCCAGCAGCTTGGAGCCGGGTTCGGGAAACACCATATATTTT

j_call: TRBJ1-1
v_call: TRBV18
d_call: NA
clone_size: NA
cdr3_aa: CASSPVTREAFF
cdr3_nt: TGTGCCAGCTCACCAGTGACCCGGGAAGCTTTCTTT

j_call: TRBJ1-1
v_call: TRBV6-6
d_call: NA
clone_size: NA
cdr3_aa: CASSYPVTANTEAFF
cdr3_nt: TGTGCCAGCAGTTACCCGGTAACCGCGAACACTGAAGCTTTCTTT

j_call: TRBJ1-5
v_call: TRBV4-1
d_call: NA
clone_size: once
cdr3_aa: CASSQGPSTVDTSNQPQHF
cdr3_nt: TGCGCCAGCAGCCAAGGCCCCTCGACAGTTGACACCAGCAATCAGCCCCAGCATTTT

j_call: TRBJ2-2
v_call: TRBV29-1
d_call: NA
clone_size: NA
cdr3_aa: CSGRENTGELFF
cdr3_nt: TGCAGCGGCAGGGAAAACACCGGGGAGCTGTTTTTT

j_call: TRBJ2-2
v_call: TRBV5-6
d_call: NA
clone_size: NA
cdr3_aa: CASFKGGTYRTGELFF
cdr3_nt: TGTGCCTCTTTTAAGGGGGGGACCTACCGGACCGGGGAGCTGTTTTTT

j_call: TRBJ1-2
v_call: TRBV19
d_call: NA
clone_size: NA
cdr3_aa: CASSPGYRLNYGYTF
cdr3_nt: TGTGCCAGTAGCCCTGGATACCGACTTAACTATGGCTACACCTTC

j_call: TRBJ1-4
v_call: TRBV9
d_call: NA
clone_size: NA
cdr3_aa: CASSADLGDEKLFF
cdr3_nt: TGTGCCAGCAGCGCGGATCTGGGGGATGAAAAACTGTTTTTT

j_call: TRBJ2-7
v_call: TRBV5-1
d_call: TRBD2
clone_size: NA
cdr3_aa: CASMGGTYEQYF
cdr3_nt: TGCGCCAGCATGGGGGGGACCTACGAGCAGTACTTC

j_call: TRBJ2-3
v_call: TRBV18
d_call: TRBD2
clone_size: NA
cdr3_aa: CASSLSGGTTDTQYF
cdr3_nt: TGTGCCAGCTCACTTAGCGGGGGGACTACAGATACGCAGTATTTT

j_call: TRBJ1-2
v_call: TRBV19
d_call: NA
clone_size: NA
cdr3_aa: CASKSGAVGYTF
cdr3_nt: TGTGCCAGTAAATCCGGGGCGGTAGGCTACACCTTC

j_call: TRBJ2-7
v_call: TRBV5-1
d_call: NA
clone_size: NA
cdr3_aa: CATAEQGNGEQYF
cdr3_nt: TGCGCCACCGCAGAGCAGGGAAACGGCGAGCAGTACTTC

j_call: TRBJ1-6
v_call: TRBV30
d_call: NA
clone_size: NA
cdr3_aa: CAWSPDSNSPLHF
cdr3_nt: TGTGCCTGGAGTCCGGACAGTAATTCACCCCTCCACTTT

j_call: TRBJ1-5
v_call: TRBV28
d_call: NA
clone_size: NA
cdr3_aa: CASSLGAWFRGPGLNQPQHF
cdr3_nt: TGTGCCAGCAGTTTAGGGGCGTGGTTCCGGGGTCCCGGACTAAATCAGCCCCAGCATTTT

j_call: TRBJ2-1
v_call: TRBV2
d_call: NA
clone_size: NA
cdr3_aa: CASSVERGGEQFF
cdr3_nt: TGTGCCAGCAGTGTTGAGAGGGGGGGTGAGCAGTTCTTC

j_call: TRBJ1-1
v_call: TRBV5-1
d_call: NA
clone_size: NA
cdr3_aa: CASSLGTGFMNTEAFF
cdr3_nt: TGCGCCAGCAGCTTGGGTACAGGATTCATGAACACTGAAGCTTTCTTT

j_call: TRBJ1-3
v_call: TRBV18
d_call: NA
clone_size: NA
cdr3_aa: CASSPGGGHTIYF
cdr3_nt: TGTGCCAGCTCACCGGGGGGCGGCCACACCATATATTTT

j_call: TRBJ1-2
v_call: TRBV6-5
d_call: TRBD1
clone_size: NA
cdr3_aa: CASRKMGQGALGYTF
cdr3_nt: TGTGCCAGCAGGAAGATGGGACAGGGGGCGCTGGGCTACACCTTC

j_call: TRBJ1-5
v_call: TRBV15
d_call: NA
clone_size: NA
cdr3_aa: CATSRDLGEFNQPQHF
cdr3_nt: TGTGCCACCAGCAGAGATTTGGGGGAATTCAATCAGCCCCAGCATTTT

j_call: TRBJ2-3
v_call: TRBV5-6
d_call: NA
clone_size: NA
cdr3_aa: CASSVTGTDTQYF
cdr3_nt: TGTGCCAGCAGCGTGACAGGCACAGATACGCAGTATTTT